This TCR beta chain was documented in a study of T cell responses to AZD1222 COVID-19 vaccine. Germline values: CDR1 MNHEY, CDR2 SVGAGI. The trim removed 2 bases at V and 1 base at J, leaving 7 bases unmatched. This CDR3 has 16 residues. Clones were sequenced by immunoSEQ multiplex PCR, and TCRdb holds only the in-frame ones, with some missing. The table records 180,000 or so clones, around 94% of them present only once. The source of this sequence is an adult in good health. This chain connects TRBV6-5 to TRBJ2-5; 7 nucleotides agree with TRBD2. The starting material was peripheral blood, obtained on day 0 of AZD1222 vaccination. CDR3 DNA: TGTGCCAGCAGTTACGGCTTGGGACTAACCCAAGAGACCCAGTACTTC. Protein sequence: CASSYGLGLTQETQYF.